This TCR beta chain was profiled in a study of response to subunit inactivated influenza vaccine. The sample holds a few counts of this clonotype. This may arise from a read error, as a much more abundant clone is one base away. TCRdb independently ran MiXCR on the RT-PCR reads; one entry per CDR3 protein. Of hundreds of thousands of distinct CDR3 sequences listed, about 15% were seen once; the top ten hold around 6.5%. V gave up 5 bases and J gave up 3 bases, with 5 bases separating them. This CDR3 comprises 11 residues. Germline CDR1 MNHEY, CDR2 SVGEGT. This chain links TRBV6-2 or TRBV6-3 with TRBJ2-7; no reliable D call. This receptor was identified in a man aged 50 to 59 who received an inactivated influenza vaccine. The specimen was PBMCs from blood, collected 14 days before vaccination. CDR3 coding DNA: TGTGCCAGCAGTAAATACTACGAGCAGTACTTC. It is translated as CASSKYYEQYF.